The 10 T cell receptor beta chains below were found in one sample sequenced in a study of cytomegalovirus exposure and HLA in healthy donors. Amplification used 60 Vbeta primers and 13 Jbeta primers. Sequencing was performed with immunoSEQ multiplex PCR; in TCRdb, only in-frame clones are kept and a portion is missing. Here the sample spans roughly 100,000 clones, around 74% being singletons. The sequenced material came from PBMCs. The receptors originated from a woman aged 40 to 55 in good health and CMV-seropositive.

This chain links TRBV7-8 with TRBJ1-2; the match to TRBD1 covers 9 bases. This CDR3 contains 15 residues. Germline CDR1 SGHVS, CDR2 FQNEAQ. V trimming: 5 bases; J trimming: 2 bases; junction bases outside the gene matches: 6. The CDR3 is CASSGRTGVNYGYTF. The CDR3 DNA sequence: TGTGCCAGCAGCGGAAGGACAGGGGTCAACTATGGCTACACCTTC. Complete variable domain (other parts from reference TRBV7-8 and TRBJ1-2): GAGVSQSPRYKVAKRGQDVALRCDPISGHVSLFWYQQALGQGPEFLTYFQNEAQLDKSGLPSDRFFAERPEGSVSTLKIQRTQQEDSAVYLCASSGRTGVNYGYTFGSGTRLTVV.

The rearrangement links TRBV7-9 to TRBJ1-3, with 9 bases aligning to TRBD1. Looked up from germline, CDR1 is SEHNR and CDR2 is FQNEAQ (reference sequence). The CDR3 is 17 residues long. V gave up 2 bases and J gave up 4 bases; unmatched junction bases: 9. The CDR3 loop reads CASSLMVWDREGNTIYF. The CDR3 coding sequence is TGTGCCAGCAGCTTAATGGTGTGGGACAGGGAAGGAAACACCATATATTTT.

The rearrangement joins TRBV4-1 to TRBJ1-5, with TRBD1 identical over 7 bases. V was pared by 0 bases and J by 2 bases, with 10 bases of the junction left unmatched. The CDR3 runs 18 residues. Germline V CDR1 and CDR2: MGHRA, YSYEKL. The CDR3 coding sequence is TGCGCCAGCAGCCAAGATCGGGCACAGGGGACCGGCAATCAGCCCCAGCATTTT. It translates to CASSQDRAQGTGNQPQHF.

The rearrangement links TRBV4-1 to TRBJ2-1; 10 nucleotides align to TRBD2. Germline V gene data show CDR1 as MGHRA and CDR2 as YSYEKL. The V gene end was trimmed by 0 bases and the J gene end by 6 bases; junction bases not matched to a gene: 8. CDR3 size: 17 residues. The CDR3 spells CASSQDNLAGGSNEQFF. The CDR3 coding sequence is TGCGCCAGCAGCCAAGATAATTTAGCGGGGGGATCCAATGAGCAGTTCTTC.

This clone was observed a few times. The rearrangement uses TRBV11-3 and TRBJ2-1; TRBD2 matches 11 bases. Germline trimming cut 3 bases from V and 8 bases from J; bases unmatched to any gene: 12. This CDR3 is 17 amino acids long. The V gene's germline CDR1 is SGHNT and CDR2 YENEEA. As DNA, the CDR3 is TGTGCCAGCAGCTTCCTTCTCACTAGCGGGAGTTGGTATGAGCAGTTCTTC. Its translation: CASSFLLTSGSWYEQFF.

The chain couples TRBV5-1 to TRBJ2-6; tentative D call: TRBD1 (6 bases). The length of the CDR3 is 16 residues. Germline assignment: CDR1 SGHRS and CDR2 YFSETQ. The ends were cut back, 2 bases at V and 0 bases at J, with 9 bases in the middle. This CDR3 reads CASSFRGASGANVLTF. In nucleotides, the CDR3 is TGCGCCAGCAGCTTCAGGGGTGCCTCTGGGGCCAACGTCCTGACTTTC.

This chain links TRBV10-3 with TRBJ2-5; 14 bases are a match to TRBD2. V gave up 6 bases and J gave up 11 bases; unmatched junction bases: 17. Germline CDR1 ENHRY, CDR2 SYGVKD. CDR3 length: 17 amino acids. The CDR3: CAISPARRLAGGREQYF. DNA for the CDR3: TGTGCCATCAGCCCAGCCCGCAGACTAGCGGGAGGGCGGGAGCAGTACTTC.

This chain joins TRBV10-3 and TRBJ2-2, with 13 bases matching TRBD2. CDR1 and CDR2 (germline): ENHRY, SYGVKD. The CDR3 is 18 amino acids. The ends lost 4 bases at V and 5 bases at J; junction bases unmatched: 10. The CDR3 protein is CAISATGLAGAGTGELFF. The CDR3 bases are TGTGCCATCAGTGCTACTGGACTAGCGGGGGCGGGGACCGGGGAGCTGTTTTTT.

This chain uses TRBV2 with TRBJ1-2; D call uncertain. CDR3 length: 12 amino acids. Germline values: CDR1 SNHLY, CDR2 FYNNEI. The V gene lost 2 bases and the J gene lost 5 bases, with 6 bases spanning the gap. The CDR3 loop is CASSESSYGYTF. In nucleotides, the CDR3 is TGTGCCAGCAGTGAATCCAGTTATGGCTACACCTTC. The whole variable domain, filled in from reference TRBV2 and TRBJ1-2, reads EPEVTQTPSHQVTQMGQEVILRCVPISNHLYFYWYRQILGQKVEFLVSFYNNEISEKSEIFDDQFSVERPDGSNFTLKIRSTKLEDSAMYFCASSESSYGYTFGSGTRLTVV.

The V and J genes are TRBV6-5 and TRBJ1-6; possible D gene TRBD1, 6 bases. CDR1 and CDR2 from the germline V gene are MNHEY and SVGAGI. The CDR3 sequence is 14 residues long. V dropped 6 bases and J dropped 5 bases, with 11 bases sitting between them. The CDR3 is CASRLDRNNSPLHF. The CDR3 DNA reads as TGTGCCAGCAGGTTGGACAGAAATAATTCACCCCTCCACTTT.